One sample yielded the 3 T cell receptor beta chains listed below, sequenced in a study of multiple sclerosis patients with progressive multifocal leukoencephalopathy. Repertoires were generated with immunoSEQ multiplex PCR, while TCRdb's copy carries only in-frame clones and drops some. The sample lists roughly 28,000 clones, about 85% occurring once. As to time point: time of PML onset. The sequencing used PBMCs, collected from a patient treated with natalizumab. The receptors originated from a woman aged 25 to 39 with progressive multifocal leukoencephalopathy.

J is TRBJ2-5 and V is TRBV15, with D perhaps TRBD1 (6 bases). Trimming took 7 bases from V and 4 from J, leaving 13 bases between them. Germline V gene lookup returns CDR1 LNHNV and CDR2 YYDKDF (reference sequence). The CDR3 loop spans 13 amino acids. CDR3 sequence: CATTKLGGETQYF. The CDR3 nucleotides read TGTGCCACCACCAAGCTAGGGGGAGAGACCCAGTACTTC.

The chain joins TRBV10-3 to TRBJ2-5; the D gene is possibly TRBD2 (5 bases). The J call is uncertain, as TRBJ2-7 better fits the DNA end. This CDR3 contains 12 residues. Germline V gene data show CDR1 as ENHRY and CDR2 as SYGVKD. As DNA, the CDR3 is TGTGCCATCAGTGCTGCGGGTTACGAGCAGTACTTC. The encoded protein is CAISAAGYEQYF.

The CDR3 sequence is CASSVFSGQGAYEQYF. The CDR3 nucleotides are TGTGCCAGCAGTGTTTTTTCAGGACAGGGGGCCTACGAGCAGTACTTC. The genes are TRBV6-1 and TRBJ2-7, with TRBD1 identical over 10 bases. The CDR3 covers 16 residues. After removal of 4 bases from V and 2 bases from J, the junction contained 8 bases not matched to a gene. Germline V gives CDR1 MNHNS, CDR2 SASEGT.